This T cell receptor (beta chain) was recovered during a study of blood T cells in healthy people across ages. PCR was performed a second time for 7 to 11 cycles using a sample-barcoded 5' primer and a J-beta primer mix. Every molecule of cDNA carried a tag from a template-switch adaptor with 12 random nucleotides. TCRdb called the 5' RACE reads again in MiXCR, with one record for every CDR3 protein. There are over a million distinct CDR3 sequences in the sample; 35% to 45% occur only once, and about 4% lies in the top ten. Material for sequencing was blood. The clonotype originates from a young woman in good health.

CDR3 nucleotides: TGCAGCGTTCCGGGAAGGAGCTCCTACAATGAGCAGTTCTTC. Protein product: CSVPGRSSYNEQFF. The chain recombines TRBV29-1 with TRBJ2-1; maybe TRBD2 (5 bases). Trimming pared 5 bases from V and 0 bases from J, leaving 11 bases between. Germline assignment: CDR1 SQVTM and CDR2 ANQGSEA. The CDR3 is 14 residues long.